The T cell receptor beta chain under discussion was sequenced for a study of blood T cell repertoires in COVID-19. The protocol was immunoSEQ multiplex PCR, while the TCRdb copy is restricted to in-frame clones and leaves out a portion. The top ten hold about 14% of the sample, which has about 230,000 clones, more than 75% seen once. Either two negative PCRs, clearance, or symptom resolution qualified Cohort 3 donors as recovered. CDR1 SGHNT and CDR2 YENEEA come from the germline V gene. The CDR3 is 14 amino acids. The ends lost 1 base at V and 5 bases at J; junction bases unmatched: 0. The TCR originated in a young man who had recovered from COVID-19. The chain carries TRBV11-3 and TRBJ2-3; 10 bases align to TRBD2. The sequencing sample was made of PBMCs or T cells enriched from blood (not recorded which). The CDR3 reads CASSLASGRDTQYF. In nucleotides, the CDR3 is TGTGCCAGCAGCTTAGCTAGCGGGAGAGATACGCAGTATTTT.